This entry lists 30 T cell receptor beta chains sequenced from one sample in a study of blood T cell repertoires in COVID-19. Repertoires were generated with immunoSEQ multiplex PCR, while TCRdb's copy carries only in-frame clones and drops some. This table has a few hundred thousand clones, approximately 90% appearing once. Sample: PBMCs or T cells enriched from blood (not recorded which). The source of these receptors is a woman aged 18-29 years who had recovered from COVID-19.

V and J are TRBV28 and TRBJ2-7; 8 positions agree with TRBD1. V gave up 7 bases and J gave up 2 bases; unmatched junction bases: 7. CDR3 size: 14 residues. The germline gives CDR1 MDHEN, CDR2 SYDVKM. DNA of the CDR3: TGTGCCAGCACCACAGGGGGTTGGCCCTACGAGCAGTACTTC. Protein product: CASTTGGWPYEQYF.

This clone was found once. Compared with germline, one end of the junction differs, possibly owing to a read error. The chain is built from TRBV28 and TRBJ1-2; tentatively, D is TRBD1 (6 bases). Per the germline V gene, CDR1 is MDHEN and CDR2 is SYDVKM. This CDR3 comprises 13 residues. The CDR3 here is CASSKQGLYDYTF. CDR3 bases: TGTGCCAGCAGTAAACAGGGCCTCTATGACTACACCTTC.

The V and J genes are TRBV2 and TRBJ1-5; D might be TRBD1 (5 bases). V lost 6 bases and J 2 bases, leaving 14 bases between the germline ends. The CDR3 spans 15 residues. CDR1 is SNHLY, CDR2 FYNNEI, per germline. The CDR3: CASRDNSIGNQPQHF. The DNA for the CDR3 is TGTGCCAGCAGGGACAACAGTATTGGCAATCAGCCCCAGCATTTT.

The CDR3 DNA sequence: TGTGCCAGCAGTTTCAGCGGGAGCTCCTACAATGAGCAGTTCTTC. This sequence encodes CASSFSGSSYNEQFF. This chain links TRBV5-8 with TRBJ2-1, with 8 bases that match TRBD2. From germline, CDR1 is SGHTS and CDR2 YDEGEE. The CDR3 covers 15 residues. The trim removed 5 bases at V and 0 bases at J, leaving 4 bases unmatched.

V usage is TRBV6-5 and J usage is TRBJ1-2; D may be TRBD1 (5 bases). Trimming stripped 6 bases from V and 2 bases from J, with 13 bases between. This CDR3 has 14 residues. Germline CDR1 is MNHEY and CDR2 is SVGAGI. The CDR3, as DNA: TGTGCCAGCAGCCTCGGACATCCCAACTATGGCTACACCTTC. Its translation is CASSLGHPNYGYTF.

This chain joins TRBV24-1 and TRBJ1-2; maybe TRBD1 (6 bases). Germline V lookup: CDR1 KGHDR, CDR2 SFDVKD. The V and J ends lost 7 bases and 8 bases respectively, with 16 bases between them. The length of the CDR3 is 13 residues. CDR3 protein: CATSPGVTGGYTF. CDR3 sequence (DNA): TGTGCCACCAGCCCAGGGGTGACGGGCGGCTACACCTTC.

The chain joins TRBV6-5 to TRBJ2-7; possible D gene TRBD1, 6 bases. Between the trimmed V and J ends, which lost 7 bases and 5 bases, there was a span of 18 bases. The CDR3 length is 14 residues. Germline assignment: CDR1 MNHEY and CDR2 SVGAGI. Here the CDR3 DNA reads TGTGCCAGCATCATGGTAGGGGGATTCCACGAGCAGTACTTC. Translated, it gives CASIMVGGFHEQYF.

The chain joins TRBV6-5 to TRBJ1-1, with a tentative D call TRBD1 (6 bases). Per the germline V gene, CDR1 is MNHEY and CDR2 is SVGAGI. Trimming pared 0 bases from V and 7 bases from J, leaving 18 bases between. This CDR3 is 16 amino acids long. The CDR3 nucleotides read TGTGCCAGCAGTTACTCGATCGCCAGGGGATACAGTGAAGCTTTCTTT. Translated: CASSYSIARGYSEAFF.

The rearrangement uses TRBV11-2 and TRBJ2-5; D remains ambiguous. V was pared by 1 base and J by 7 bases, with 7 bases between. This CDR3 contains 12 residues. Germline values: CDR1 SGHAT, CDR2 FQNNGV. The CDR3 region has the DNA TGTGCCAGCAGCTTAGGTGCAGGGACCCAGTACTTC. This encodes CASSLGAGTQYF.

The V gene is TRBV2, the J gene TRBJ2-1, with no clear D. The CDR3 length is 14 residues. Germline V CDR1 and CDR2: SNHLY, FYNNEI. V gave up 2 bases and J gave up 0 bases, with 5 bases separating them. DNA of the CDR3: TGTGCCAGCAGTGAACAGTACTCCTACAATGAGCAGTTCTTC. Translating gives CASSEQYSYNEQFF. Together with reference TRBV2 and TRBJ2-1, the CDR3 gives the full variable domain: EPEVTQTPSHQVTQMGQEVILRCVPISNHLYFYWYRQILGQKVEFLVSFYNNEISEKSEIFDDQFSVERPDGSNFTLKIRSTKLEDSAMYFCASSEQYSYNEQFFGPGTRLTVL.

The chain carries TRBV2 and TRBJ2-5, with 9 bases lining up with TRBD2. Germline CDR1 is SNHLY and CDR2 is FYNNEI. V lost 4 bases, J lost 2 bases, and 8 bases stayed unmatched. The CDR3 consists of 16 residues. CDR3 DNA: TGTGCCAGCAGTGGAGAGACTAGCGGACAGCAAGAGACCCAGTACTTC. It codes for CASSGETSGQQETQYF.

The CDR3 sequence is CASSVATSGRGLSSYNEQFF. The CDR3 nucleotides are TGTGCCAGCAGCGTAGCTACGTCGGGGAGGGGCCTCAGCTCCTACAATGAGCAGTTCTTC. The chain combines TRBV9 with TRBJ2-1, with 7 bases aligning to TRBD2. The CDR3 has 20 amino acids. Germline loops: CDR1 SGDLS, CDR2 YYNGEE. Trimming at V came to 0 bases and at J to 0 bases, leaving 15 bases not matched to a gene.

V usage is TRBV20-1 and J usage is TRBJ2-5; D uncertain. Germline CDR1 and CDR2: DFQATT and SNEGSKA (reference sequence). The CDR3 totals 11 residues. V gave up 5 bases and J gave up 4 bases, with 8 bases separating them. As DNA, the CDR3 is TGCAGTGCTCCCGGCGGAGAGACCCAGTACTTC. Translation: CSAPGGETQYF.

The CDR3: CASSPSQGSYGYTF. The CDR3 DNA follows: TGTGCCAGCAGCCCGTCACAGGGATCTTATGGCTACACCTTC. The rearrangement links TRBV7-3 to TRBJ1-2, with D possibly matching TRBD1 (6 bases). The germline V gene has CDR1 SGHTA and CDR2 FQGTGA. The V end lost 5 bases, the J end lost 5 bases, and 15 bases lay between the germline ends. This CDR3 is built from 14 residues.

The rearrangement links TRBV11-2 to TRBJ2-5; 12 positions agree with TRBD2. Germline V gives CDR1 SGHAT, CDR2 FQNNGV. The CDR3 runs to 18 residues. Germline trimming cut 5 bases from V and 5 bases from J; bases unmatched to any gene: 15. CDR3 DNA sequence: TGTGCCAGCAGCCCATTACTAGCGGGGGGTAACACTGGGGAGACCCAGTACTTC. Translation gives CASSPLLAGGNTGETQYF.

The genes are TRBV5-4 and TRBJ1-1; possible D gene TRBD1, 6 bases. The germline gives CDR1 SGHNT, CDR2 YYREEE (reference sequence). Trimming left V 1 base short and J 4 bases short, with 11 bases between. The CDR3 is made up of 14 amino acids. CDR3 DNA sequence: TGTGCCAGCAGCTTGCCGGTCAGGGGCACTGAAGCTTTCTTT. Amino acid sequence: CASSLPVRGTEAFF.

CDR3 nucleotides: TGTGCCAGCAGCAGCAGACAGGGGGTTACTGAAGCTTTCTTT. Amino acids: CASSSRQGVTEAFF. The chain joins TRBV7-9 to TRBJ1-1, with 9 bases that match TRBD1. The CDR3 length is 14 residues. Per the germline V gene, CDR1 is SEHNR and CDR2 is FQNEAQ (reference sequence). After removal of 5 bases from V and 5 bases from J, the junction contained 6 bases not matched to a gene.

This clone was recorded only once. CDR3 residues: CTSSQGSGGGSNTDTQYF. The CDR3 region has the DNA TGCACCAGCAGCCAAGGGTCTGGCGGGGGATCCAACACAGATACGCAGTATTTT. The chain has TRBV1 and TRBJ2-3; the D call in the table, TRBD2, was not verified against the DNA. TRBV1 is designated a pseudogene. This CDR3 has 18 amino acids.

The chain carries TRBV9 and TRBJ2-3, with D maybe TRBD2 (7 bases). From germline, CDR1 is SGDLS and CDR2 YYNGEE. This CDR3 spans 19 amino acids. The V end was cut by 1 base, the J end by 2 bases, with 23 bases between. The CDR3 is CASSVRTGEVGGATDTQYF. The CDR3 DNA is TGTGCCAGCAGCGTACGAACGGGAGAAGTGGGGGGGGCCACAGATACGCAGTATTTT.

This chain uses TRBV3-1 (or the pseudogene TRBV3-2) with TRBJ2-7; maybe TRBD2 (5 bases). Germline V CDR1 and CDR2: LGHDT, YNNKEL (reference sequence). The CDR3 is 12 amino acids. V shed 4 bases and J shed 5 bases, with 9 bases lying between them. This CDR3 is CASSPTGNEQYF. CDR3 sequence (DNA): TGTGCCAGCAGCCCCACGGGGAACGAGCAGTACTTC.

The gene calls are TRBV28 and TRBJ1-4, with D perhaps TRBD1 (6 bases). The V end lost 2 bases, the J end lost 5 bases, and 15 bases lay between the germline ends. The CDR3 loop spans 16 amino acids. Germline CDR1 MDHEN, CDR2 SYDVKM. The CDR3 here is CASSLGLGQGNEKLFF. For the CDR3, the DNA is TGTGCCAGCAGTTTAGGGTTGGGGCAGGGGAATGAAAAACTGTTTTTT.

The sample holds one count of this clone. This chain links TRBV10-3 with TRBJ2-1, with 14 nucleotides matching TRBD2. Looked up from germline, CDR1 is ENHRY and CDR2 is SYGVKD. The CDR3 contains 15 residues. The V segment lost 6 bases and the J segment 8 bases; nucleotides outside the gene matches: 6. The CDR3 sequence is CAIRIGTSGSDEQFF. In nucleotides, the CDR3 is TGTGCCATCAGGATAGGGACTAGCGGGAGCGATGAGCAGTTCTTC.

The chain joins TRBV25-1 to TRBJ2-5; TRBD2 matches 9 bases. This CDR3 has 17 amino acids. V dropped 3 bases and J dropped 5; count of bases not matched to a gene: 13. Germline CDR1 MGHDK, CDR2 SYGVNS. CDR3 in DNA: TGTGCCAGCAGTGACCCTACCTGGCGGGAGGGCCAGGAGACCCAGTACTTC. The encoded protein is CASSDPTWREGQETQYF.

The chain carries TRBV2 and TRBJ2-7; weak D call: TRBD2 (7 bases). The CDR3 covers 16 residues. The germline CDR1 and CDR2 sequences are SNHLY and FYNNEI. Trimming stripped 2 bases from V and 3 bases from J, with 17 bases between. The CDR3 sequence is CASSESPGGQVYEQYF. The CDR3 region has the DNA TGTGCCAGCAGTGAATCCCCCGGGGGGCAAGTCTACGAGCAGTACTTC.

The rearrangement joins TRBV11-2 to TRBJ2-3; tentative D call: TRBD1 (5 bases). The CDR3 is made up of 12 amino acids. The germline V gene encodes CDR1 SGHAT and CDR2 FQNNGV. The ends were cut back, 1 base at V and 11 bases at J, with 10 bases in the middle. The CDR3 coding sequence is TGTGCCAGCAGCTTAGGAAGGGGCCTGCAGTATTTT. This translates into CASSLGRGLQYF.

CDR3: CASLGAGDNSPLHF. In DNA form, the CDR3 reads TGTGCCAGCCTAGGGGCAGGTGATAATTCACCCCTCCACTTT. The chain couples TRBV6-5 to TRBJ1-6; the D gene is possibly TRBD1 (5 bases). The ends were cut back, 8 bases at V and 5 bases at J, with 13 bases in the middle. The germline CDR1 and CDR2 sequences are MNHEY and SVGAGI. The CDR3 contains 14 residues.

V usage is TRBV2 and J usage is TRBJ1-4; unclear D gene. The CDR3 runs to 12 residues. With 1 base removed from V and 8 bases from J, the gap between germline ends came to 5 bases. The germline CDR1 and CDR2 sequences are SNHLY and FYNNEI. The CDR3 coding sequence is TGTGCCAGCAGTGAAGTTAGAGAAAAACTGTTTTTT. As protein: CASSEVREKLFF.

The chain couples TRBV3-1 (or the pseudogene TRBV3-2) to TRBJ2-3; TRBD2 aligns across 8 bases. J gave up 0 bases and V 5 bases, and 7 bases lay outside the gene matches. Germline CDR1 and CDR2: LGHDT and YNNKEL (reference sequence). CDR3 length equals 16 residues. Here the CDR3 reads CASSYRGGASTDTQYF. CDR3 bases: TGTGCCAGCAGCTACCGGGGGGGAGCTAGCACAGATACGCAGTATTTT.

CDR3 protein: CASKKGAGTEAFF. DNA of the CDR3: TGTGCCTCTAAAAAGGGGGCGGGCACTGAAGCTTTCTTT. The chain employs TRBV30 and TRBJ1-1; 7 bases agree with TRBD1. V trimming: 7 bases; J trimming: 4 bases; junction bases outside the gene matches: 9. CDR1 and CDR2 from the germline V gene are GTSNPN and SVGIG (reference sequence). The CDR3 is made up of 13 amino acids. Together with reference TRBV30 and TRBJ1-1, the CDR3 gives the full variable domain: SQTIHQWPATLVQPVGSPLSLECTVEGTSNPNLYWYRQAAGRGLQLLFYSVGIGQISSEVPQNLSASRPQDRQFILSSKKLLLSDSGFYLCASKKGAGTEAFFGQGTRLTVV.

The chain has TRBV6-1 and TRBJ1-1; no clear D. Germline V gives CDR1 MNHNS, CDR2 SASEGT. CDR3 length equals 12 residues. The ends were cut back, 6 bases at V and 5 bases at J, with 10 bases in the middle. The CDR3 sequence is CASRPGETEAFF. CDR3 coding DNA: TGTGCCAGCAGGCCCGGGGAGACTGAAGCTTTCTTT.